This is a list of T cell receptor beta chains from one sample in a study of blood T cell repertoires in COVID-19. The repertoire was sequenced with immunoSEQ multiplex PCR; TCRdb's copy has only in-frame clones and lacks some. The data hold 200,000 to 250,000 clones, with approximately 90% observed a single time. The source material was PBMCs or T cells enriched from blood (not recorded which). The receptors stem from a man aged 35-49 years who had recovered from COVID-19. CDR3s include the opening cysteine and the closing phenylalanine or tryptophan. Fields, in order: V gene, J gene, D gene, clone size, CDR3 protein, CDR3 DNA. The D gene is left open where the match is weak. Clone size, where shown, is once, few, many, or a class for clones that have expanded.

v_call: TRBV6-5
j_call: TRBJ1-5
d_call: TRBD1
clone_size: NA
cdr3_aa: CASSLTGGGNQPQHF
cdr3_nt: TGTGCCAGCAGCCTCACAGGGGGCGGTAATCAGCCCCAGCATTTT

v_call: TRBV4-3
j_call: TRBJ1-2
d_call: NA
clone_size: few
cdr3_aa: CASSQETVGRSYGYTF
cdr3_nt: TGCGCCAGCAGCCAAGAGACAGTCGGCAGGTCTTATGGCTACACCTTC

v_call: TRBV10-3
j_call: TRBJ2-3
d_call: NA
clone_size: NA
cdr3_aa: CAISEGQDTDTQYF
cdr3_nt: TGTGCCATCAGTGAGGGGCAGGACACAGATACGCAGTATTTT

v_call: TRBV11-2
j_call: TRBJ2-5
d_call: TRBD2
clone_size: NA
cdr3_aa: CASSRGGTQETQYF
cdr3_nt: TGTGCCAGCAGCCGGGGGGGGACCCAAGAGACCCAGTACTTC

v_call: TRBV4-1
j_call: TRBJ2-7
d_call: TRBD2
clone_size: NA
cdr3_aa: CTSSLRRPGGYEQYF
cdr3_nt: TGCACCAGCAGCCTTCGAAGACCGGGGGGCTACGAGCAGTACTTC

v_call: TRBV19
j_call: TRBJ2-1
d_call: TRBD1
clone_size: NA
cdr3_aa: CASSSTGEKSNEQFF
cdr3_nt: TGTGCCAGTAGCTCGACAGGGGAAAAATCCAATGAGCAGTTCTTC

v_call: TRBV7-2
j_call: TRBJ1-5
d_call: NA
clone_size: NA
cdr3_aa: CASSPWTNAGGQPQHF
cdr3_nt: TGTGCCAGCAGCCCGTGGACGAACGCGGGAGGTCAGCCCCAGCATTTT

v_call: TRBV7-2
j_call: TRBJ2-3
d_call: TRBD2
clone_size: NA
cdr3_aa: CASSLDPAGAKDTQYF
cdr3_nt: TGTGCCAGCAGCTTAGATCCGGCGGGAGCGAAGGATACGCAGTATTTT

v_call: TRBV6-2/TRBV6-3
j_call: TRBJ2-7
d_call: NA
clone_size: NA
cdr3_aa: CASSYPTGGAYEQYF
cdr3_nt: TGTGCCAGCAGTTATCCAACAGGGGGGGCGTACGAGCAGTACTTC

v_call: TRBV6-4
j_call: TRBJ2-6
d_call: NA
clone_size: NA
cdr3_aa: CASSDGGGLSSGANVLTF
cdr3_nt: TGTGCCAGCAGTGACGGGGGAGGACTGAGCTCTGGGGCCAACGTCCTGACTTTC

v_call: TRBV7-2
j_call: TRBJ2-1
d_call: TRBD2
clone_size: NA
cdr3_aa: CASSFGTSGGAGYNEQFF
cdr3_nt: TGTGCCAGCAGCTTCGGGACTAGCGGGGGGGCGGGTTACAATGAGCAGTTCTTC

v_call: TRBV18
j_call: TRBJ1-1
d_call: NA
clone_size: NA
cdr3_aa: CASSPGESTEAFF
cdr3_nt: TGTGCCAGCTCACCAGGGGAGTCCACTGAAGCTTTCTTT

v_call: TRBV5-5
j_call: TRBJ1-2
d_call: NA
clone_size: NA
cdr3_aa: CASSLSLRDYGYTF
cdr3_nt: TGTGCCAGCAGCTTGTCTCTCAGGGACTATGGCTACACCTTC

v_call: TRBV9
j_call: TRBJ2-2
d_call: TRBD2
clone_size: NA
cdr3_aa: CASSQGLAGGLSTGELFF
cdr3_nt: TGTGCCAGCAGCCAGGGACTAGCGGGGGGGCTTTCAACCGGGGAGCTGTTTTTT

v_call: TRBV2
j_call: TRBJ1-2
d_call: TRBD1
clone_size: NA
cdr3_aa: CASSKGDRERNGYTF
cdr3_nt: TGTGCCAGCAGCAAAGGGGACAGGGAAAGGAATGGCTACACCTTC

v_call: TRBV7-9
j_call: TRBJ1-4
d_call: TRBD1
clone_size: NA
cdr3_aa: CASSPVGGGTGVKLFF
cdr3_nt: TGTGCCAGCAGCCCCGTGGGAGGGGGGACAGGAGTAAAACTGTTTTTT

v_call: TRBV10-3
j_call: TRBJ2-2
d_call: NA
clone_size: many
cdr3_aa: CAISEVPGTGELFF
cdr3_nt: TGTGCCATCAGTGAGGTCCCCGGGACCGGGGAGCTGTTTTTT

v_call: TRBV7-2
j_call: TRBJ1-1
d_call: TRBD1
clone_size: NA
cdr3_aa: CASSSRTGASTEAFF
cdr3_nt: TGTGCCAGCAGCTCGCGGACAGGGGCTTCCACTGAAGCTTTCTTT

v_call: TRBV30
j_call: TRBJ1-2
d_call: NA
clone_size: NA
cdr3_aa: CAWSVQGSGYTF
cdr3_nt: TGTGCCTGGAGTGTACAAGGGAGTGGCTACACCTTC

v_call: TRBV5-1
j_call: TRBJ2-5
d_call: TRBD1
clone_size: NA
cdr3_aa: CASRAGTGPETQYF
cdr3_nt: TGCGCCAGCAGGGCCGGGACAGGGCCGGAGACCCAGTACTTC

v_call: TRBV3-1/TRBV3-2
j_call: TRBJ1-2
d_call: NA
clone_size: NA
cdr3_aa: CASSQDLNRIYGYTF
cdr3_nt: TGTGCCAGCAGCCAAGATCTAAACAGAATTTATGGCTACACCTTC

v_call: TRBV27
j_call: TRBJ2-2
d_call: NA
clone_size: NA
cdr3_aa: CASYDRPTGELFF
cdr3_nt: TGTGCCAGCTATGACAGACCCACCGGGGAGCTGTTTTTT

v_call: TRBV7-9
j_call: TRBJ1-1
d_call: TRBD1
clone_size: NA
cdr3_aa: CASSYFRTGESGTEAFF
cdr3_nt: TGTGCCAGCAGCTATTTCCGGACAGGGGAGAGCGGGACTGAAGCTTTCTTT

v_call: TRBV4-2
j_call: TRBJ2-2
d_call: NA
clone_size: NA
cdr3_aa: CASSQATETGELFF
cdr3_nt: TGTGCCAGCAGCCAAGCTACAGAAACCGGGGAGCTGTTTTTT

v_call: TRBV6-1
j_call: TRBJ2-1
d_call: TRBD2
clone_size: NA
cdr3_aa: CASSEVLAGMSSYNEQFF
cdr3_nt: TGTGCCAGCAGCGAAGTACTAGCGGGGATGAGCTCCTACAATGAGCAGTTCTTC

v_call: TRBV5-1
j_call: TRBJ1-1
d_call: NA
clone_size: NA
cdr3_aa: CASSPSPGVPGNTEAFF
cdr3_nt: TGCGCCAGCAGCCCCTCGCCGGGAGTCCCGGGGAACACTGAAGCTTTCTTT

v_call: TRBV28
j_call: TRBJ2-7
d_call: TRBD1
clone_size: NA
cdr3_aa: CASSSPDRAYEQYF
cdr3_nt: TGTGCCAGCAGTTCTCCGGACAGGGCCTACGAGCAGTACTTC

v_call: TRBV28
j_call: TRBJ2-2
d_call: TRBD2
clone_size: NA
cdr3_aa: CASSFSGGSGELFF
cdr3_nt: TGTGCCAGCAGTTTTAGCGGGGGTTCTGGGGAGCTGTTTTTT